This is a list of T cell receptor beta chains from one sample in a study of T cell responses to AZD1222 COVID-19 vaccine. The table came from immunoSEQ multiplex PCR; TCRdb's copy has only in-frame clones and leaves some out. The data contain around 100,000 clones, roughly 91% of them singletons. The sample consisted of peripheral blood, taken on day 0 of AZD1222 vaccination. These receptors were collected from an adult in good health. CDR3s include the opening cysteine and the closing phenylalanine or tryptophan. The order of the fields is D gene, J gene, clone size, V gene, CDR3 protein, CDR3 DNA. D genes are given only for firm matches. Size tells how often a clone was seen (once, few, many) or the class of an expanded clone, and some rows leave it out.

D: .
J: TRBJ1-1
size: .
V: TRBV2
CDR3: CASSAPNFLLEAFF
DNA: TGTGCCAGCAGTGCCCCGAATTTTCTTCTCGAAGCTTTCTTT

D: .
J: TRBJ2-5
size: .
V: TRBV9
CDR3: CASSLGAFYGGETQYF
DNA: TGTGCCAGCAGCCTGGGGGCTTTCTACGGGGGAGAGACCCAGTACTTC

D: .
J: TRBJ1-1
size: once
V: TRBV21-1
CDR3: CAGSLSRQRNTEAFF
DNA: TGTGCCGGCAGTCTTTCGAGACAGCGAAACACTGAAGCTTTCTTT

D: .
J: TRBJ1-3
size: .
V: TRBV12-5
CDR3: CASALGESSGNTIYF
DNA: TGTGCTAGTGCCTTGGGGGAATCCTCTGGAAACACCATATATTTT

D: TRBD1
J: TRBJ2-2
size: .
V: TRBV30
CDR3: CAWISGGNTGELFF
DNA: TGTGCCTGGATTTCAGGGGGCAACACCGGGGAGCTGTTTTTT

D: TRBD2
J: TRBJ2-3
size: .
V: TRBV4-1
CDR3: CASSRGLAGHRTDTQYF
DNA: TGCGCCAGCAGCCGAGGACTAGCGGGACACCGCACAGATACGCAGTATTTT

D: .
J: TRBJ2-7
size: .
V: TRBV28
CDR3: CASSSVPTYEQYF
DNA: TGTGCCAGCAGTTCGGTACCCACCTACGAGCAGTACTTC

D: TRBD2
J: TRBJ2-3
size: .
V: TRBV28
CDR3: CASSPGLARGSTQYF
DNA: TGTGCCAGCAGCCCGGGACTAGCAAGGGGGAGTACGCAGTATTTT

D: .
J: TRBJ1-4
size: .
V: TRBV2
CDR3: CASSETHSGEKLFF
DNA: TGTGCCAGCAGTGAAACACACTCAGGGGAAAAACTGTTTTTT

D: .
J: TRBJ2-1
size: .
V: TRBV19
CDR3: CAISEASYNEQFF
DNA: TGTGCCATCTCCGAGGCGTCCTACAATGAGCAGTTCTTC

D: .
J: TRBJ2-5
size: .
V: TRBV18
CDR3: CASSPGMGMEETQYF
DNA: TGTGCCAGCTCACCTGGGATGGGTATGGAAGAGACCCAGTACTTC

D: TRBD1
J: TRBJ1-1
size: .
V: TRBV2
CDR3: CASSITTGGTEAFF
DNA: TGTGCCAGCTCAATCACCACAGGGGGCACTGAAGCTTTCTTT

D: TRBD1
J: TRBJ1-1
size: .
V: TRBV6-5
CDR3: CASSPTGLNTEAFF
DNA: TGTGCCAGCAGCCCGACAGGGCTGAACACTGAAGCTTTCTTT

D: TRBD1
J: TRBJ1-2
size: .
V: TRBV7-3
CDR3: CASSWDRNNGYTF
DNA: TGTGCCAGCAGCTGGGACAGGAACAATGGCTACACCTTC

D: TRBD1
J: TRBJ1-5
size: .
V: TRBV7-9
CDR3: CASTSGTGGDQPQHF
DNA: TGTGCCAGCACCTCAGGGACAGGGGGCGATCAGCCCCAGCATTTT

D: TRBD2
J: TRBJ2-5
size: .
V: TRBV30
CDR3: CAWSAGLAVETQYF
DNA: TGTGCCTGGAGTGCTGGACTAGCAGTAGAGACCCAGTACTTC

D: TRBD2
J: TRBJ2-1
size: few
V: TRBV6-5
CDR3: CASSSVSGGSYNEQFF
DNA: TGTGCCAGCAGTTCCGTTAGCGGGGGCTCCTACAATGAGCAGTTCTTC

D: .
J: TRBJ2-1
size: .
V: TRBV5-6
CDR3: CASSSHVNEQFF
DNA: TGTGCCAGCAGCTCCCACGTCAATGAGCAGTTCTTC

D: .
J: TRBJ1-1
size: few
V: TRBV30
CDR3: CAWSVMRGKAFF
DNA: TGTGCCTGGAGTGTAATGAGGGGCAAAGCTTTCTTT

D: TRBD1
J: TRBJ2-5
size: .
V: TRBV6-5
CDR3: CASSLGQGNQETQYF
DNA: TGTGCCAGCAGTCTGGGACAGGGGAATCAAGAGACCCAGTACTTC

D: TRBD1
J: TRBJ1-1
size: .
V: TRBV2
CDR3: CASTPRTGVNTEAFF
DNA: TGTGCCAGCACCCCCCGGACAGGGGTGAACACTGAAGCTTTCTTT

D: .
J: TRBJ1-3
size: .
V: TRBV6-5
CDR3: CASTLESSGNTIYF
DNA: TGTGCCAGCACCTTGGAGAGCTCTGGAAACACCATATATTTT

D: .
J: TRBJ1-2
size: .
V: TRBV3-1/TRBV3-2
CDR3: CASSWGGSHGYTF
DNA: TGTGCCAGCAGCTGGGGAGGCAGCCATGGCTACACCTTC

D: .
J: TRBJ1-5
size: .
V: TRBV27
CDR3: CASSTTLGPQHF
DNA: TGTGCCAGCAGCACCACTTTGGGGCCCCAGCATTTT

D: TRBD2
J: TRBJ2-5
size: .
V: TRBV18
CDR3: CASSLSEVAGVVETQYF
DNA: TGTGCCAGCTCCCTGTCGGAGGTAGCGGGAGTGGTAGAGACCCAGTACTTC

D: .
J: TRBJ1-1
size: .
V: TRBV11-2
CDR3: CASSLLRGTEAFF
DNA: TGTGCCAGCAGCTTATTGAGGGGCACTGAAGCTTTCTTT

D: TRBD1
J: TRBJ1-4
size: .
V: TRBV28
CDR3: CASSPLAGGWTNEKLFF
DNA: TGTGCCAGCAGTCCGTTGGCAGGGGGGTGGACTAATGAAAAACTGTTTTTT

D: TRBD2
J: TRBJ2-1
size: .
V: TRBV2
CDR3: CASSGTSGRLGEQFF
DNA: TGTGCCAGCAGCGGGACTAGCGGGAGGCTGGGGGAGCAGTTCTTC

D: TRBD1
J: TRBJ1-4
size: .
V: TRBV7-9
CDR3: CASSFGTATNEKLFF
DNA: TGTGCCAGCAGCTTTGGGACAGCAACTAATGAAAAACTGTTTTTT

D: .
J: TRBJ2-3
size: .
V: TRBV20-1
CDR3: CSAIHGDTQYF
DNA: TGCAGTGCAATTCACGGGGATACGCAGTATTTT

D: TRBD1
J: TRBJ2-7
size: once
V: TRBV30
CDR3: CAWSAGTGYEQYF
DNA: TGTGCCTGGAGTGCAGGGACAGGGTACGAGCAGTACTTC

D: TRBD1
J: TRBJ2-1
size: .
V: TRBV3-1/TRBV3-2
CDR3: CASSQEFSSGGNEQFF
DNA: TGTGCCAGCAGCCAAGAATTCTCCTCAGGGGGCAATGAGCAGTTCTTC

D: TRBD1
J: TRBJ2-4
size: .
V: TRBV3-1/TRBV3-2
CDR3: CASSPQGTASIQYF
DNA: TGTGCCAGCAGCCCCCAAGGGACAGCCTCAATTCAGTACTTC

D: .
J: TRBJ2-7
size: .
V: TRBV18
CDR3: CASSWFNAGDYEQYF
DNA: TGTGCCAGCTCATGGTTCAACGCAGGCGACTACGAGCAGTACTTC

D: .
J: TRBJ2-7
size: .
V: TRBV6-5
CDR3: CASSYGQGLYEQYF
DNA: TGTGCCAGCAGTTACGGGCAGGGCCTCTACGAGCAGTACTTC

D: .
J: TRBJ2-1
size: .
V: TRBV11-2
CDR3: CASSLDGGTYNEQFF
DNA: TGTGCCAGCAGCTTAGACGGGGGCACCTACAATGAGCAGTTCTTC

D: .
J: TRBJ2-1
size: .
V: TRBV18
CDR3: CASSPRRGQWNEQFF
DNA: TGTGCCAGCTCACCACGTCGGGGTCAATGGAATGAGCAGTTCTTC

D: .
J: TRBJ1-5
size: .
V: TRBV6-2/TRBV6-3
CDR3: CASSYSSDSQPQHF
DNA: TGTGCCAGCAGTTACTCCTCAGATAGTCAGCCCCAGCATTTT

D: TRBD2
J: TRBJ2-3
size: .
V: TRBV9
CDR3: CASSVAAGAHTDTQYF
DNA: TGTGCCAGCAGCGTAGCGGCGGGAGCTCACACAGATACGCAGTATTTT

D: .
J: TRBJ1-3
size: .
V: TRBV2
CDR3: CASSPGDGNTIYF
DNA: TGTGCCAGCAGTCCGGGGGATGGAAACACCATATATTTT